These 4 T cell receptor beta chains share one sample of origin, sequenced in a study of beta chain features in type 1 diabetes. Expressed TCRB transcripts got sequenced, as all isolated RNA was reverse transcribed. Repertoires were generated with immunoSEQ multiplex PCR, while TCRdb's copy carries only in-frame clones and drops some. The repertoire includes 970,000 or so clones, 17% of them detected once, and about 0.02% sits in the top ten. Sequenced input: naive CD4+ T cells from blood. Receptors were obtained from a woman aged 18-29 years in good health.

The V gene is TRBV5-1, the J gene TRBJ2-2; perhaps TRBD1 as D (5 bases). Germline CDR1 and CDR2: SGHRS and YFSETQ. The CDR3 has 16 residues. Between the trimmed V and J ends, which lost 2 bases and 0 bases, there was a span of 11 bases. The CDR3 loop reads CASSFSTAANTGELFF. DNA for the CDR3: TGCGCCAGCAGCTTCTCGACAGCCGCGAACACCGGGGAGCTGTTTTTT.

This rearrangement joins TRBV7-9 to TRBJ2-3; D uncertain. The germline V and J ends were trimmed by 7 bases and 5 bases, with 7 bases remaining between them. This CDR3 has 11 amino acids. CDR1 is SEHNR and CDR2 is FQNEAQ in the germline V gene (reference sequence). This chain's CDR3 is CASTDGDTQYF. The CDR3 DNA reads TGTGCCAGCACCGACGGAGATACGCAGTATTTT. Based on the CDR3 plus reference TRBV7-9 and TRBJ2-3, the full variable domain is DTGVSQNPRHKITKRGQNVTFRCDPISEHNRLYWYRQTLGQGPEFLTYFQNEAQLEKSRLLSDRFSAERPKGSFSTLEIQRTEQGDSAMYLCASTDGDTQYFGPGTRLTVL.

The chain recombines TRBV7-8 with TRBJ1-1; D not resolved. This CDR3 comprises 13 residues. Germline V gives CDR1 SGHVS, CDR2 FQNEAQ. V was shortened by 5 bases and J by 0 bases, with 7 bases between the two germline ends. The CDR3 loop reads CASSGNLNTEAFF. The CDR3 bases are TGTGCCAGCAGCGGTAACTTGAACACTGAAGCTTTCTTT.

This clone occurred once. This CDR3 is also generated by other DNA sequences in the sample. This chain links TRBV28 with TRBJ2-1; D ambiguous. Germline CDR1 MDHEN, CDR2 SYDVKM. The CDR3 is made up of 14 amino acids. V lost 2 bases and J 1 base, leaving 6 bases between the germline ends. The CDR3 loop is CASSLGVSYNEQFF. Here the CDR3 DNA reads TGTGCCAGCAGTTTAGGCGTTTCCTACAATGAGCAGTTCTTC.